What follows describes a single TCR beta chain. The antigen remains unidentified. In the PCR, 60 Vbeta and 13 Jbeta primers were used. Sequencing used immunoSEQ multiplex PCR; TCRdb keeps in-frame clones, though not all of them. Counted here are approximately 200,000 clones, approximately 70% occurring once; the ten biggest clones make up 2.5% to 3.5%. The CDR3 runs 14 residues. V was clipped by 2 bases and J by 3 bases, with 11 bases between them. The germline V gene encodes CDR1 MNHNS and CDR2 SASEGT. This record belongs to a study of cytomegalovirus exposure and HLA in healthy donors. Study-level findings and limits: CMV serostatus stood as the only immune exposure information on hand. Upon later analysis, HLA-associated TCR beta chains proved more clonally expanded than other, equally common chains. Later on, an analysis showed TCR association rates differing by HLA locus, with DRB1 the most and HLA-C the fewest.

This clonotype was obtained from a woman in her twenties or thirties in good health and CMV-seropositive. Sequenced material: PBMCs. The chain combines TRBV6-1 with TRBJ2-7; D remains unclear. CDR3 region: CASSENQASYEQYF. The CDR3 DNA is TGTGCCAGCAGTGAAAATCAGGCAAGCTACGAGCAGTACTTC.